These 10 T cell receptor beta chains came from one sample sequenced in a study of vaccination effects on CD4 cells after COVID-19. Which antigens these TCRs recognize remains unknown. Profiling relied on immunoSEQ multiplex PCR, and the TCRdb table lists in-frame clones only, not all of them. The table has tens of thousands of clones, around 74% seen once. Antigen-specific CD4+ T cell clonotypes were called by their expansion after viral peptide-pool culture in ViraFEST. Following culture for nine to ten days, CD4+ T cells were isolated. Vaccine recipients lacked prior SARS-CoV-2 infection and had negative nucleocapsid antibodies. The sample was CD4+ T cells from PBMCs cultured with SARS-CoV-2 spike peptides, taken before COVID-19 vaccination. The receptor source for this set is a human donor who received a COVID-19 vaccine.

This chain links TRBV19 with TRBJ1-4; 7 bases are shared with TRBD1. V lost 10 bases to trimming and J lost 3 bases; unmatched junction nucleotides: 5. Per germline, CDR1 LNHDA and CDR2 SQIVND (reference sequence). CDR3 length: 13 residues. CDR3 sequence: CATTGTANEKLFF. The CDR3 bases are TGTGCCACTACGGGGACAGCTAATGAAAAACTGTTTTTT.

In this sample, this clone is medium-sized. The chain employs TRBV11-2 and TRBJ2-1; either TRBD1 or TRBD2 may fit D (5 bases each). The V gene's germline CDR1 is SGHAT and CDR2 FQNNGV. CDR3 size: 15 residues. V lost 0 bases to trimming and J lost 2 bases, with 8 bases between them. CDR3 DNA sequence: TGTGCCAGCAGCTTAGATAGGGGAGCCTACAATGAGCAGTTCTTC. It specifies CASSLDRGAYNEQFF.

V is TRBV9 and J is TRBJ2-2; 9 bases are shared with TRBD1. V shed 0 bases, J shed 5 bases, and the junction held 5 bases outside the gene matches. This CDR3 spans 16 amino acids. The germline gives CDR1 SGDLS, CDR2 YYNGEE. The CDR3 here is CASSVVGQGKTGELFF. CDR3 in DNA: TGTGCCAGCAGCGTAGTGGGACAGGGTAAAACCGGGGAGCTGTTTTTT.

This clone appeared a few times. V is TRBV14 and J is TRBJ2-7; D possibly corresponds to TRBD1 (5 bases). The germline V gene has CDR1 SGHDN and CDR2 FVKESK. The CDR3 is 13 residues long. Trimming removed 0 bases from V and 6 bases from J, with 9 bases in between. The DNA for the CDR3 is TGTGCCAGCAGCCAAGACAGGGTGCGCGAGCAGTACTTC. It encodes CASSQDRVREQYF.

The CDR3 nucleotides read TGTGCCAGCAGTTACGGGATGGCAGATACGCAGTATTTT. Residues: CASSYGMADTQYF. The V and J genes are TRBV6-5 and TRBJ2-3; no reliable D call. Trimming removed 2 bases at V and 4 bases at J, with 7 bases between. Looked up from germline, CDR1 is MNHEY and CDR2 is SVGAGI. This CDR3 has 13 residues.

The J gene is TRBJ2-5, the V gene TRBV24-1; D is unresolved. The V end lost 1 base, the J end lost 1 base, and 3 bases lay between the germline ends. CDR3 size: 13 residues. Looked up from germline, CDR1 is KGHDR and CDR2 is SFDVKD. The CDR3 sequence: CATSDFRQETQYF. CDR3 DNA: TGTGCCACCAGTGATTTTCGCCAAGAGACCCAGTACTTC.

The sample holds one count of this clone. One end of the junction fails to match germline, which may point to a read error. The chain carries TRBV7-9 and TRBJ2-6, with D tentatively TRBD2 (6 bases). CDR3 size: 13 residues. The germline V gene encodes CDR1 SEHNR and CDR2 FQNEAQ (reference sequence). DNA for the CDR3: TGTGCCAGCAGCTTCGGCGGCGGGGAGAGGGGAGCTTTC. Its translation is CASSFGGGERGAF.

The rearrangement uses TRBV19 and TRBJ2-3, with D perhaps matching TRBD2 (6 bases). Per the germline V gene, CDR1 is LNHDA and CDR2 is SQIVND (reference sequence). The germline V and J ends were trimmed by 1 base and 0 bases, with 11 bases remaining between them. This CDR3 spans 16 amino acids. The CDR3 is CASSIGIGTSTDTQYF. For the CDR3, the DNA is TGTGCCAGTAGTATAGGAATCGGGACTAGCACAGATACGCAGTATTTT.

The chain combines TRBV11-3 with TRBJ2-5, with 9 bases matching TRBD1. J gave up 4 bases and V 2 bases, and 5 bases lay outside the gene matches. The CDR3 spans 15 residues. The germline V gene encodes CDR1 SGHNT and CDR2 YENEEA. CDR3 in DNA: TGTGCCAGCAGCTTACCCGCGGACAGGGGAGAGACCCAGTACTTC. Encoded protein: CASSLPADRGETQYF.

The J gene is TRBJ2-3, the V gene TRBV10-3, with unresolved D. The V gene's germline CDR1 is ENHRY and CDR2 SYGVKD. This CDR3 has 12 amino acids. V was pared by 4 bases and J by 0 bases, with 2 bases between. The CDR3 DNA reads as TGTGCCATCAGTGCCAGCACAGATACGCAGTATTTT. Translated, it gives CAISASTDTQYF.